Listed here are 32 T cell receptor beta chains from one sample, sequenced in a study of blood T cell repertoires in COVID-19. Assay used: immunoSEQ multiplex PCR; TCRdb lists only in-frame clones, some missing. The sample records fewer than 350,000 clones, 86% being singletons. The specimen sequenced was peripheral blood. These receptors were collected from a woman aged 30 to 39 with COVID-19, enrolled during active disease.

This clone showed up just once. DNA of the CDR3: TGTGCCACCAGTGAACAGCGGGGGGCCGGCGAGCAGTACTTC. This translates into CATSEQRGAGEQYF. The V gene is TRBV24-1, the J gene TRBJ2-7; TRBD2 matches at 9 bases. This CDR3 is 14 amino acids long. Germline loops: CDR1 KGHDR, CDR2 SFDVKD. V dropped 4 bases and J dropped 6; count of bases not matched to a gene: 6.

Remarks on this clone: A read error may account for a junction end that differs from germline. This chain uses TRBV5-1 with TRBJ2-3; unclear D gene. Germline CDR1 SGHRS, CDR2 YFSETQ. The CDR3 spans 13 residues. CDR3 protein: CASSPSSRDTQYF. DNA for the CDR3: TGCGCCAGCAGCCCGAGTAGCAGAGATACGCAGTATTTT. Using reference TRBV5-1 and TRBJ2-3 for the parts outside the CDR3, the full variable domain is KAGVTQTPRYLIKTRGQQVTLSCSPISGHRSVSWYQQTPGQGLQFLFEYFSETQRNKGNFPGRFSGRQFSNSRSEMNVSTLELGDSALYLCASSPSSRDTQYFGPGTRLTVL.

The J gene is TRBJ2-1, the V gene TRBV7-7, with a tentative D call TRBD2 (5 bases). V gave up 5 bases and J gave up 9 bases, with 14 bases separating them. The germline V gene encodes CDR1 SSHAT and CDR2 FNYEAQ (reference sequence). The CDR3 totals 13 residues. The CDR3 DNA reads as TGTGCCAGCAGCCGGCGGGCGGGTTCTGAGCAGTTCTTC. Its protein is CASSRRAGSEQFF.

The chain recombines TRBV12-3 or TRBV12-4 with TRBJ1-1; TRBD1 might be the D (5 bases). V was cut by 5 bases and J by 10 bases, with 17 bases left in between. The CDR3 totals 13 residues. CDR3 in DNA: TGTGCCAGCAGTCCTCCTCGGGGGATGGGAGCTTTCTTT. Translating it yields CASSPPRGMGAFF.

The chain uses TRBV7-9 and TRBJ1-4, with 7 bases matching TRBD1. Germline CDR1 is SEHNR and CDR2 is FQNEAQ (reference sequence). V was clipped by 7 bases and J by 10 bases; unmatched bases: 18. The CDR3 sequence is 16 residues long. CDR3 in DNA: TGTGCCAGCACCCCGGGAGGGGGCTTGCAATCGGGAAAACTGTTTTTT. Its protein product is CASTPGGGLQSGKLFF.

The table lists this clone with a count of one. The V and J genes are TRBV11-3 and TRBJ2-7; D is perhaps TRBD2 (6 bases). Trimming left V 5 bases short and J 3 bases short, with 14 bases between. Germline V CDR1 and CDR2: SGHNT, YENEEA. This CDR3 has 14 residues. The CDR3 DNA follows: TGTGCCAGCAGCGGGGGTAGCGGCCACTACGAGCAGTACTTC. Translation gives CASSGGSGHYEQYF.

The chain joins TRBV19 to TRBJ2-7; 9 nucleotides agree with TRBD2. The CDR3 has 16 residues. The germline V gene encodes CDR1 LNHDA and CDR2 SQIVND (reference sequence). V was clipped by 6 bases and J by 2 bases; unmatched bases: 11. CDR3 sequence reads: CASRPAHSGGTYEQYF. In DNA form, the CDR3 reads TGTGCCAGTAGGCCCGCCCATAGCGGGGGCACCTACGAGCAGTACTTC.

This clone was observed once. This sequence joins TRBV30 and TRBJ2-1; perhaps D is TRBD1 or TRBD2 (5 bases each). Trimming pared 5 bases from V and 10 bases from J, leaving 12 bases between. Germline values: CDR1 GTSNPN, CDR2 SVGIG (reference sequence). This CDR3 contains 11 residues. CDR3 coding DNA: TGTGCCTGGGAGGGGTTAGGGGAGCAGTTCTTC. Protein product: CAWEGLGEQFF.

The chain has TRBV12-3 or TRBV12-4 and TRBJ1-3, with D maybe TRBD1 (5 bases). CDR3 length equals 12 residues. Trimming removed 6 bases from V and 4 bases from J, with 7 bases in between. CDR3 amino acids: CASRSGGNTIYF. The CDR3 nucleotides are TGTGCCAGCAGGTCAGGGGGAAACACCATATATTTT.

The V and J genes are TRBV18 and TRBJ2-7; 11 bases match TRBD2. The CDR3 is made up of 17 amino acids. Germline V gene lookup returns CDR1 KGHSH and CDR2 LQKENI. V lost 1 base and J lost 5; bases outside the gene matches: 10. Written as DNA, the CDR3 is TGTGCCAGCTCACCACTAATTCTACTAGCGGGGGCGGACGAGCAGTACTTC. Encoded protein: CASSPLILLAGADEQYF.

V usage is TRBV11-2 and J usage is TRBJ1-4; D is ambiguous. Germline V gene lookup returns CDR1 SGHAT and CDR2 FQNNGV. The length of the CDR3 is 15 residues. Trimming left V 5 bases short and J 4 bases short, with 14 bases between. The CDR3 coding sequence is TGTGCCAGCAGCCCCTCGACTGACGTTAATGAAAAACTGTTTTTT. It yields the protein CASSPSTDVNEKLFF.

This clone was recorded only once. The CDR3 DNA reads as TGTGCCAGCAGTTACGAGGGGGCGGGAAATTCACCCCTCCACTTT. This translates into CASSYEGAGNSPLHF. This chain joins TRBV6-5 and TRBJ1-6; 7 bases map to TRBD1. Germline V CDR1 and CDR2: MNHEY, SVGAGI. The CDR3 covers 15 residues. V trimming: 2 bases; J trimming: 7 bases; junction bases outside the gene matches: 5.

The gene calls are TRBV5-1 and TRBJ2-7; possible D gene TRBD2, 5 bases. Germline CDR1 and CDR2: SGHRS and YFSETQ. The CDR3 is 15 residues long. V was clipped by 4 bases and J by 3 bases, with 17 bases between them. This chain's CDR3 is CASSKRTGQSYEQYF. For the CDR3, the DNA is TGCGCCAGCAGCAAGCGGACGGGTCAAAGCTACGAGCAGTACTTC.

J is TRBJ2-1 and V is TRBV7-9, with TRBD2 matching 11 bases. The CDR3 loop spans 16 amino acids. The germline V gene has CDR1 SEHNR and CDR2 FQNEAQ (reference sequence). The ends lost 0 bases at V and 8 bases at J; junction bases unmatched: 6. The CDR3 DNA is TGTGCCAGCAGCTTAGCTAGCGGGGGGGCCCTCTATGAGCAGTTCTTC. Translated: CASSLASGGALYEQFF.

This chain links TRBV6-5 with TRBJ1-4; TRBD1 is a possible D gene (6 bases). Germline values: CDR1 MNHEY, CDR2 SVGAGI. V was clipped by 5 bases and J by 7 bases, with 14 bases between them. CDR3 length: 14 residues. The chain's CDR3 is CASSPSGEGEKLFF. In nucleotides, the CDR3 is TGTGCCAGCAGTCCCTCAGGGGAGGGTGAAAAACTGTTTTTT.

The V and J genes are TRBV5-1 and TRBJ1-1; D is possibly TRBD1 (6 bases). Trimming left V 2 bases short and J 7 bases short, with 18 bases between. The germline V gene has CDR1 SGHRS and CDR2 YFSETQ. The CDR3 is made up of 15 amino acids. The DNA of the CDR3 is TGCGCCAGCAGCTTAACCAACAGGGTCCAAGGTGAAGCTTTCTTT. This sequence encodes CASSLTNRVQGEAFF. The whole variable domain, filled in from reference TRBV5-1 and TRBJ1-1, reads KAGVTQTPRYLIKTRGQQVTLSCSPISGHRSVSWYQQTPGQGLQFLFEYFSETQRNKGNFPGRFSGRQFSNSRSEMNVSTLELGDSALYLCASSLTNRVQGEAFFGQGTRLTVV.

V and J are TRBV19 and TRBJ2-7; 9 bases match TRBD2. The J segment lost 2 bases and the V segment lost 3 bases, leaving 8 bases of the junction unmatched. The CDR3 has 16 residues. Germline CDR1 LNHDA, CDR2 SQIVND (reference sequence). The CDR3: CASSIGSGGKTYEQYF. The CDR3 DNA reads TGTGCCAGTAGTATCGGTAGCGGGGGAAAAACCTACGAGCAGTACTTC.

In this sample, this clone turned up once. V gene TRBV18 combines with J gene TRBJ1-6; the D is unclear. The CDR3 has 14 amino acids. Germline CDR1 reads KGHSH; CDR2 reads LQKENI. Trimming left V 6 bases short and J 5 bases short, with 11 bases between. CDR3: CASSGSGHNSPLHF. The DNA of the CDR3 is TGTGCCAGCTCTGGGAGTGGGCATAATTCACCCCTCCACTTT.

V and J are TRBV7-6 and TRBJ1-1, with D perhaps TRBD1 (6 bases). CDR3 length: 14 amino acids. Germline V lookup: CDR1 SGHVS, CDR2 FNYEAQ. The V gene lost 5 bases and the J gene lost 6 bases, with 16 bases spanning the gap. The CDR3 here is CASSRTGNSAEAFF. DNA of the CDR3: TGTGCCAGCAGCCGAACAGGGAATTCCGCTGAAGCTTTCTTT.

As DNA, the CDR3 is TGCGCCAGCAGCCCATACAGCGGGGGGGCGCATGAGCAGTACTTC. Its protein product is CASSPYSGGAHEQYF. J is TRBJ2-7 and V is TRBV4-1; TRBD2 agrees at 10 bases. Germline loops: CDR1 MGHRA, CDR2 YSYEKL. Trimming removed 4 bases from V and 7 bases from J; junction bases left unmatched: 10. The CDR3 has 15 amino acids.

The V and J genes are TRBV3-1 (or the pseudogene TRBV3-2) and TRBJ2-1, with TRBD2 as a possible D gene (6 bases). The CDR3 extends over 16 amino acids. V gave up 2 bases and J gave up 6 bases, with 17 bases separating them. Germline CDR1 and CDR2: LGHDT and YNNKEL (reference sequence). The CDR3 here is CASSQLARPRGNEQFF. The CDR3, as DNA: TGTGCCAGCAGCCAACTGGCGAGACCGCGGGGCAATGAGCAGTTCTTC.

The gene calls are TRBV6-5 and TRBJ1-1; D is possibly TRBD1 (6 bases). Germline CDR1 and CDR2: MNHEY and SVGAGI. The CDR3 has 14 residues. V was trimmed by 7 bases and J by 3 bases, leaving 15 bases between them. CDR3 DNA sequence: TGTGCCAGCACCATCGGAGGGGGGGACACTGAAGCTTTCTTT. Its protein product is CASTIGGGDTEAFF.

CDR3 coding DNA: TGTGCCAGCTCACCTCGAGATTACTACGAGCAGTACTTC. Its protein product is CASSPRDYYEQYF. The chain links TRBV18 to TRBJ2-7; D is uncertain. CDR1 is KGHSH, CDR2 LQKENI, per germline. This CDR3 is built from 13 residues. Trimming removed 3 bases at V and 3 bases at J, with 9 bases between.

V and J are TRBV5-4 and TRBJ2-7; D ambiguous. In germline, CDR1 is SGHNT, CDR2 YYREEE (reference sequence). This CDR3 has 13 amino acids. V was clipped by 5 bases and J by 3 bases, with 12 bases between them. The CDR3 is CASSDTQSYEQYF. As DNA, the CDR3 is TGTGCCAGCAGTGACACTCAAAGCTACGAGCAGTACTTC.

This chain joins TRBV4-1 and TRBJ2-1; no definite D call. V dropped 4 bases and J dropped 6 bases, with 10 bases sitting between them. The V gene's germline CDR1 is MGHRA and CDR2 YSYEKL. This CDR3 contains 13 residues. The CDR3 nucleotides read TGCGCCAGCAGCCCAGTAACGGGCAATGAGCAGTTCTTC. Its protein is CASSPVTGNEQFF.

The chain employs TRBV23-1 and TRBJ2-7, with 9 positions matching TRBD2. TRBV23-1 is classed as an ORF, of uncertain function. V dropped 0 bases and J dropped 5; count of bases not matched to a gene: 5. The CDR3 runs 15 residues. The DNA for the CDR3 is TGCGCCAGCAGTCAATCCGGGATAGCGGGGGACGAGCAGTACTTC. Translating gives CASSQSGIAGDEQYF.

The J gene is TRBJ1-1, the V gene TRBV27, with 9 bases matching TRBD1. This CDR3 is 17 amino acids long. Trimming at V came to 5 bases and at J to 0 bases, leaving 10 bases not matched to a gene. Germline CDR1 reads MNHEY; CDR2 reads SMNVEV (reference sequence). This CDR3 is CASSLSPGTGLNTEAFF. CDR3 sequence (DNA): TGTGCCAGCAGTCTTAGTCCCGGGACAGGGTTGAACACTGAAGCTTTCTTT.

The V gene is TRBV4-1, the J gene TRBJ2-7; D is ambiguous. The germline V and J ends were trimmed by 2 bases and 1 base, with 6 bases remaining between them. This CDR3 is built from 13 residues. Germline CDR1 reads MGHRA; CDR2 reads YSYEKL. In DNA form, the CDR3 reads TGCGCCAGCAGCCAATTACGGTCCTACGAGCAGTACTTC. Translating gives CASSQLRSYEQYF.

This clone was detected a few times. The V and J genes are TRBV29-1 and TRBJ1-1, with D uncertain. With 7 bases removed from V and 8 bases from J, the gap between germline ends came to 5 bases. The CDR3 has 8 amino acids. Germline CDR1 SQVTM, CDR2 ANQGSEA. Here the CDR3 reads CSAEEAFF. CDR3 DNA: TGCAGCGCCGAGGAAGCTTTCTTT.

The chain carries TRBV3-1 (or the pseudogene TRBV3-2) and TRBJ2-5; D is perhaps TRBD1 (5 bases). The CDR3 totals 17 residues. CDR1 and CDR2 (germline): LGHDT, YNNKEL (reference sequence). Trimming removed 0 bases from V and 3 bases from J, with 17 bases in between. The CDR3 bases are TGTGCCAGCAGCCAAGATGGAAGGACACTTTTTAAAGAGACCCAGTACTTC. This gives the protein CASSQDGRTLFKETQYF.

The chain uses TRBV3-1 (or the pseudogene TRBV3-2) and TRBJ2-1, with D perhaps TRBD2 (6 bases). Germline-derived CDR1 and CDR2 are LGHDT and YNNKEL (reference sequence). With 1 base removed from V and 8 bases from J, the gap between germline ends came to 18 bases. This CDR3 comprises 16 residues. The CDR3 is CASSQALGVGGDEQFF. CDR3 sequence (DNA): TGTGCCAGCAGCCAAGCCCTAGGGGTCGGAGGGGATGAGCAGTTCTTC.

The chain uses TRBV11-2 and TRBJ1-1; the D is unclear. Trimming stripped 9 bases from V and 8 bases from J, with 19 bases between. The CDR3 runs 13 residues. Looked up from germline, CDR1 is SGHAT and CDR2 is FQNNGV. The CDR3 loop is CASRLGGSSEAFF. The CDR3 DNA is TGTGCCAGTCGATTAGGAGGGTCGTCGGAAGCTTTCTTT.